The entry below gives a single T cell receptor beta chain sequence along with its context. Antigen unknown. The sample is drawn from a study of cytomegalovirus exposure and HLA in healthy donors. The PCR ran on 60 Vbeta and 13 Jbeta primers. As originally analysed: A later analysis counted about 80 million unique TCR beta chains, around 11 million shared. Clones were read by immunoSEQ multiplex PCR, and TCRdb kept only the in-frame ones, dropping some. V and J calls and clone size follow that table, whereas D and trimming were derived from the DNA. Its table lists about 190,000 clones. This CDR3 is built from 15 residues. Trimming shortened V by 6 bases and J by 4 bases, and 18 bases separated the two germline ends. Germline CDR1 reads MDHEN; CDR2 reads SYDVKM. Study findings and constraints: Later analysis associated a missense DCLRE1C variant with TCR beta V- and J-gene trimming.

This sequence joins TRBV28 and TRBJ1-2; no clear D. This TCR derives from a man aged 25 to 40 in good health and CMV-seronegative. Material: PBMCs. The CDR3 loop reads CASSRSAGVRYGYTF. In nucleotides, the CDR3 is TGTGCCAGCAGCAGATCAGCAGGCGTGCGCTATGGCTACACCTTC.